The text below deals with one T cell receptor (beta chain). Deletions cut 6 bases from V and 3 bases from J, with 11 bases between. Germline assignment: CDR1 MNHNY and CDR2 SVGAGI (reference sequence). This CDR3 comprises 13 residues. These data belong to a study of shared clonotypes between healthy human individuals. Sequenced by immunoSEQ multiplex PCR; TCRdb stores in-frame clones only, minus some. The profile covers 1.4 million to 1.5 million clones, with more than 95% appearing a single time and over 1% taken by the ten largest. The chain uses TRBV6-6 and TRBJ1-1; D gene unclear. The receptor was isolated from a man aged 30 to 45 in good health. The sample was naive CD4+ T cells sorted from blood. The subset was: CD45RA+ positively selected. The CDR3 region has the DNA TGTGCCAGCAGCCCCTTGTGGGACACTGAAGCTTTCTTT. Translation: CASSPLWDTEAFF.